A single sample is the source of the 25 T cell receptor beta chains below, sequenced in a study of cytomegalovirus exposure and HLA in healthy donors. 13 Jbeta primers and 60 Vbeta primers were used for the PCR. The protocol was immunoSEQ multiplex PCR, while the TCRdb copy is restricted to in-frame clones and leaves out a portion. The sample includes 180,000 or so clones, 70% to 85% of them seen just once. Material: PBMCs. The receptor source for this set is a woman in her fifties or sixties in good health and CMV-seropositive.

The chain carries TRBV4-2 and TRBJ2-3, with 12 bases fitting TRBD2. The V gene's germline CDR1 is LGHNA and CDR2 YNFKEQ. This CDR3 comprises 18 residues. Trimming at V came to 2 bases and at J to 3 bases, leaving 9 bases not matched to a gene. The CDR3 here is CASSQLTSGRRGTDTQYF. CDR3 coding DNA: TGTGCCAGCAGCCAACTGACTAGCGGGAGACGGGGGACAGATACGCAGTATTTT.

The V and J genes are TRBV11-2 and TRBJ2-7; 12 bases are a match to TRBD2. V shed 5 bases, J shed 3 bases, and the junction held 14 bases outside the gene matches. Germline V gene sequence: CDR1 SGHAT, CDR2 FQNNGV. This CDR3 is built from 18 residues. This CDR3 reads CASSPLDASGRAVYEQYF. For the CDR3, the DNA is TGTGCCAGCAGCCCCCTGGATGCTAGCGGGAGGGCCGTCTACGAGCAGTACTTC.

The chain is built from TRBV5-1 and TRBJ2-7; 9 nucleotides agree with TRBD1. Looked up from germline, CDR1 is SGHRS and CDR2 is YFSETQ. This CDR3 spans 13 amino acids. Germline trimming cut 2 bases from V and 6 bases from J; bases unmatched to any gene: 3. The DNA of the CDR3 is TGCGCCAGCAGCTTTGACAGGGGGAGCGAGCAGTACTTC. This encodes CASSFDRGSEQYF. Full variable domain (rest looked up from reference TRBV5-1 and TRBJ2-7): KAGVTQTPRYLIKTRGQQVTLSCSPISGHRSVSWYQQTPGQGLQFLFEYFSETQRNKGNFPGRFSGRQFSNSRSEMNVSTLELGDSALYLCASSFDRGSEQYFGPGTRLTVT.

This clone was detected only once. The chain couples TRBV25-1 to TRBJ2-7, with 7 positions matching TRBD1. The germline gives CDR1 MGHDK, CDR2 SYGVNS. The V segment lost 5 bases and the J segment 3 bases; nucleotides outside the gene matches: 7. The CDR3 sequence is 14 residues long. CDR3 protein: CASSRPGQNYEQYF. The CDR3 DNA follows: TGTGCCAGCAGTAGGCCGGGACAGAACTACGAGCAGTACTTC.

The rearrangement joins TRBV19 to TRBJ1-5, with no clear D. V was cut by 3 bases and J by 6 bases, with 12 bases left in between. Germline V gene sequence: CDR1 LNHDA, CDR2 SQIVND (reference sequence). The CDR3 extends over 14 amino acids. The CDR3 coding sequence is TGTGCCAGTAGTATTAGGCGGGCATCTCAGCCCCAGCATTTT. Translation: CASSIRRASQPQHF.

The rearrangement uses TRBV29-1 and TRBJ2-7; 8 bases line up with TRBD2. This CDR3 has 14 residues. Germline CDR1 and CDR2: SQVTM and ANQGSEA. V was clipped by 7 bases and J by 3 bases; unmatched bases: 11. CDR3 residues: CSALSGGFNYEQYF. CDR3 bases: TGCAGCGCGTTGTCGGGGGGGTTCAACTACGAGCAGTACTTC.

The rearrangement joins TRBV10-1 to TRBJ1-5; the match to TRBD1 covers 7 bases. CDR1 and CDR2 (germline): WNHNN, SYGVQD (reference sequence). J gave up 1 base and V 4 bases, and 7 bases lay outside the gene matches. This CDR3 has 16 residues. This chain's CDR3 is CASSALTGSSNQPQHF. The CDR3 DNA reads TGCGCCAGCAGTGCACTGACAGGGTCGAGCAATCAGCCCCAGCATTTT.

V and J are TRBV29-1 and TRBJ1-2; 8 nucleotides match TRBD1. Germline values: CDR1 SQVTM, CDR2 ANQGSEA. This CDR3 is built from 15 residues. Trimming at V came to 1 base and at J to 0 bases, leaving 4 bases not matched to a gene. The CDR3 DNA sequence: TGCAGCGTTGAAGCGACAGGGGAAGCTAACTATGGCTACACCTTC. Amino acids: CSVEATGEANYGYTF. Full variable domain (missing parts from reference TRBV29-1 and TRBJ1-2): SAVISQKPSRDICQRGTSLTIQCQVDSQVTMMFWYRQQPGQSLTLIATANQGSEATYESGFVIDKFPISRPNLTFSTLTVSNMSPEDSSIYLCSVEATGEANYGYTFGSGTRLTVV.

The V and J genes are TRBV5-8 and TRBJ1-2, with TRBD1 matching over 8 bases. Germline V CDR1 and CDR2: SGHTS, YDEGEE. V dropped 5 bases and J dropped 2; count of bases not matched to a gene: 8. CDR3 size: 15 residues. The CDR3 nucleotides read TGTGCCAGCAGGAGACAGGGGTATACAAACTATGGCTACACCTTC. This gives the protein CASRRQGYTNYGYTF.

The V and J genes are TRBV7-9 and TRBJ2-2; D perhaps matches TRBD1 (7 bases). This CDR3 contains 13 residues. Germline CDR1 SEHNR, CDR2 FQNEAQ (reference sequence). V was shortened by 5 bases and J by 6 bases, with 10 bases between the two germline ends. The CDR3 loop is CASSPGGSGELFF. CDR3 DNA sequence: TGTGCCAGCAGCCCAGGGGGGTCCGGGGAGCTGTTTTTT.

This chain joins TRBV4-2 and TRBJ1-2; D possibly corresponds to TRBD1 (5 bases). Germline V CDR1 and CDR2: LGHNA, YNFKEQ. The CDR3 sequence is 16 residues long. V was clipped by 0 bases and J by 8 bases, with 19 bases between them. CDR3 in DNA: TGTGCCAGCAGCCAAGATGGAATTCAGGGCCCGTGGGGCTACACCTTC. It is translated as CASSQDGIQGPWGYTF.

This clone was recorded once. The chain combines TRBV7-2 with TRBJ2-7, with a weak D call TRBD2 (5 bases). Per the germline V gene, CDR1 is SGHTA and CDR2 is FQGNSA. The CDR3 covers 15 residues. V lost 4 bases to trimming and J lost 2 bases, with 15 bases between them. CDR3 region: CASSSPVGSAYEQYF. The CDR3 nucleotides read TGTGCCAGCAGCTCCCCGGTCGGTAGCGCCTACGAGCAGTACTTC.

V and J are TRBV5-4 and TRBJ2-7; TRBD1 matches at 9 bases. The CDR3 length is 15 residues. The germline CDR1 and CDR2 sequences are SGHNT and YYREEE (reference sequence). V shed 2 bases and J 5 bases; nucleotides not matched to a gene: 8. In nucleotides, the CDR3 is TGTGCCAGCAGCTTCCCTCAGGGGACAGGGAACGAGCAGTACTTC. This codes for CASSFPQGTGNEQYF.

The chain carries TRBV6-6 and TRBJ2-5; 8 nucleotides align to TRBD2. The J call could be wrong; TRBJ2-7 is a better fit for the DNA end. This CDR3 is built from 16 residues. Germline values: CDR1 MNHNY, CDR2 SVGAGI (reference sequence). CDR3 protein: CASSYHRESGRPEQYF. The CDR3 bases are TGTGCCAGCAGTTACCACCGTGAGAGCGGGAGACCCGAGCAGTACTTC.

The V call is TRBV5-1, the J call TRBJ1-1, with 8 bases lining up with TRBD1. The V and J ends lost 0 bases and 1 base, in that order; junction bases with no gene match: 11. The germline V gene encodes CDR1 SGHRS and CDR2 YFSETQ. The CDR3 is made up of 18 amino acids. The CDR3 reads CASSLAEGQVNGNTEAFF. As DNA, the CDR3 is TGCGCCAGCAGCTTGGCCGAGGGACAGGTCAATGGGAACACTGAAGCTTTCTTT.

A single count supports this clone. The gene calls are TRBV4-2 and TRBJ1-2; 7 bases agree with TRBD1. CDR1 is LGHNA and CDR2 is YNFKEQ in the germline V gene. After removal of 0 bases from V and 5 bases from J, the junction contained 6 bases not matched to a gene. The CDR3 runs 15 residues. The CDR3, as DNA: TGTGCCAGCAGCCAAGATCAGGGGACAGCGTATGGCTACACCTTC. It translates to CASSQDQGTAYGYTF.

CDR3 protein: CASSPTGTNTEAFF. The CDR3, as DNA: TGTGCCAGCAGTCCGACAGGGACGAATACTGAAGCTTTCTTT. The chain links TRBV6-6 to TRBJ1-1; 7 positions agree with TRBD1. V shed 5 bases and J 5 bases; nucleotides not matched to a gene: 8. Germline CDR1 MNHNY, CDR2 SVGAGI (reference sequence). This CDR3 region has 14 residues.

This clone was seen just once. The chain carries TRBV27 and TRBJ2-7; 12 nucleotides align to TRBD2. The V gene's germline CDR1 is MNHEY and CDR2 SMNVEV (reference sequence). The CDR3 loop spans 15 amino acids. Unmatched junction bases numbered 5, after V lost 5 bases and J lost 3 bases. The CDR3 protein is CASSPLTSGSYEQYF. The CDR3 region has the DNA TGTGCCAGCAGTCCCCTGACTAGCGGGAGCTACGAGCAGTACTTC.

The chain combines TRBV7-6 with TRBJ1-4; 7 positions match TRBD1. This CDR3 has 15 amino acids. Trimming at V came to 5 bases and at J to 7 bases, leaving 10 bases not matched to a gene. Germline V CDR1 and CDR2: SGHVS, FNYEAQ. The CDR3 sequence: CASSRRGDRVEKLFF. In nucleotides, the CDR3 is TGTGCCAGCAGCCGAAGAGGTGACAGGGTTGAAAAACTGTTTTTT.

V and J are TRBV15 and TRBJ1-2; D remains unclear. Germline lookup yields CDR1 LNHNV and CDR2 YYDKDF (reference sequence). With 0 bases removed from V and 1 base from J, the gap between germline ends came to 12 bases. The CDR3 length is 16 residues. CDR3 coding DNA: TGTGCCACCAGCAGAGATTTGGGCCGTGGTAACTATGGCTACACCTTC. This sequence encodes CATSRDLGRGNYGYTF. Filled out from reference TRBV15 and TRBJ1-2, the complete variable domain reads DAMVIQNPRYQVTQFGKPVTLSCSQTLNHNVMYWYQQKSSQAPKLLFHYYDKDFNNEADTPDNFQSRRPNTSFCFLDIRSPGLGDTAMYLCATSRDLGRGNYGYTFGSGTRLTVV.

This sequence joins TRBV4-3 and TRBJ2-7; 10 positions agree with TRBD2. Trimming took 1 base from V and 4 from J; bases not matched to a gene: 4. Germline assignment: CDR1 LGHNA and CDR2 YSLEER. CDR3 length: 15 residues. In DNA form, the CDR3 reads TGCGCCAGCAGCCAAGGAGCGGGGGGGACTTACGAGCAGTACTTC. This codes for CASSQGAGGTYEQYF.

The J gene is TRBJ2-1, the V gene TRBV2, with TRBD2 identical over 15 bases. CDR1 and CDR2 (germline): SNHLY, FYNNEI. The length of the CDR3 is 18 residues. Trimming took 5 bases from V and 3 from J; bases not matched to a gene: 8. The DNA for the CDR3 is TGTGCCAGCAGTACCGGGACTAGCGGGGGGAGCATCTACAATGAGCAGTTCTTC. Translating it yields CASSTGTSGGSIYNEQFF.

The chain couples TRBV6-6 to TRBJ2-7, with 8 bases fitting TRBD1. Germline values: CDR1 MNHNY, CDR2 SVGAGI (reference sequence). The CDR3 length is 16 residues. V was clipped by 0 bases and J by 1 base; unmatched bases: 5. This chain's CDR3 is CASSYSGQDQSYEQYF. DNA for the CDR3: TGTGCCAGCAGTTACTCGGGACAGGATCAGTCCTACGAGCAGTACTTC.

In this sample, this clone turned up once. V gene TRBV28 combines with J gene TRBJ1-1; the D is unclear. This CDR3 region has 14 residues. CDR1 is MDHEN, CDR2 SYDVKM, per germline. V was shortened by 8 bases and J by 0 bases, with 13 bases between the two germline ends. The CDR3 sequence is CASCDTFMNTEAFF. In DNA, the CDR3 is TGTGCCAGCTGCGACACCTTCATGAACACTGAAGCTTTCTTT.

The V and J genes are TRBV29-1 and TRBJ1-4; D remains ambiguous. Germline V gene lookup returns CDR1 SQVTM and CDR2 ANQGSEA. CDR3 length: 11 residues. V was shortened by 7 bases and J by 2 bases, with 5 bases between the two germline ends. The CDR3 loop reads CSARTNEKLFF. Here the CDR3 DNA reads TGCAGCGCCAGGACTAATGAAAAACTGTTTTTT.